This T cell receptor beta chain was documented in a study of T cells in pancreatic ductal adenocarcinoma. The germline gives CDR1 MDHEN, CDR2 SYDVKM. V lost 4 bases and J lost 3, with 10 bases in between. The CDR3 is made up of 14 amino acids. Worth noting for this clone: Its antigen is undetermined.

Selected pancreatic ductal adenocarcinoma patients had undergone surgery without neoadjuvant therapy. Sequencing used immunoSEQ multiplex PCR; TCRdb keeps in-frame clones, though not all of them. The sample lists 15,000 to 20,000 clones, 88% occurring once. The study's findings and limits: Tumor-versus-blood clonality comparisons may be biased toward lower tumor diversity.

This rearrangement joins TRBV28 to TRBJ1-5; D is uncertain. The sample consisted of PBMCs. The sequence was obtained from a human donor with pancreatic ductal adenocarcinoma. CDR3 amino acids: CASSSAGHNQPQHF. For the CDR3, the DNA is TGTGCCAGCAGTTCGGCTGGGCACAATCAGCCCCAGCATTTT.